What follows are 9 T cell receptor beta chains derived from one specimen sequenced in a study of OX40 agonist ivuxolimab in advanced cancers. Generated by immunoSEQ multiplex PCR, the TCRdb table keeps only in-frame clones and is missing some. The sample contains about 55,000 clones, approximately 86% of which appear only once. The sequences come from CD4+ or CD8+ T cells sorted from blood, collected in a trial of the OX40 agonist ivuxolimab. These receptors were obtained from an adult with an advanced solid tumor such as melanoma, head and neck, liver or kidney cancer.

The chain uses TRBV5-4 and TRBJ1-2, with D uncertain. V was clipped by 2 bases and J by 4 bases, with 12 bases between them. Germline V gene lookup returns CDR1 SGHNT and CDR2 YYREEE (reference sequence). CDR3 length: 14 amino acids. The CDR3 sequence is CASSLPGVGYGYTF. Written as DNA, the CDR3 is TGTGCCAGCAGCTTACCCGGAGTGGGCTATGGCTACACCTTC.

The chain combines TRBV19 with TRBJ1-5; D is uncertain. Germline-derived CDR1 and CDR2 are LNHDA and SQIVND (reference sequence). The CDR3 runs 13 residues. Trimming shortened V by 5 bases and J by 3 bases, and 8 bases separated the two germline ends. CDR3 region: CASSYIANQPQHF. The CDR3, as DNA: TGTGCCAGTAGTTATATTGCCAATCAGCCCCAGCATTTT.

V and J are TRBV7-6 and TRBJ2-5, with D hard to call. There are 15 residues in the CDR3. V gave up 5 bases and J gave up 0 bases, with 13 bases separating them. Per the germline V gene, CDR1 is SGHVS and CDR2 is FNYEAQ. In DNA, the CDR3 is TGTGCCAGCAGCCCCCCCGGGTACCACCAAGAGACCCAGTACTTC. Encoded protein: CASSPPGYHQETQYF.

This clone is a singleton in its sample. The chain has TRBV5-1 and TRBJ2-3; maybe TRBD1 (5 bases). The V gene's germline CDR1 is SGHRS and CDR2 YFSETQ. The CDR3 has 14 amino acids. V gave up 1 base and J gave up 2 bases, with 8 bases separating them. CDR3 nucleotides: TGCGCCAGCAGCTTGTCAGGGAACACAGATACGCAGTATTTT. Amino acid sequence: CASSLSGNTDTQYF.

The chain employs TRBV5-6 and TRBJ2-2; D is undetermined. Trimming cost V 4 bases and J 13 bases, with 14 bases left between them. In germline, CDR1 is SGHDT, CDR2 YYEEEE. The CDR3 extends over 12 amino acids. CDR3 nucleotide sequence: TGTGCCAGCAGCGCTGACGGGTCGTGGCTGTTTTTT. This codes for CASSADGSWLFF.

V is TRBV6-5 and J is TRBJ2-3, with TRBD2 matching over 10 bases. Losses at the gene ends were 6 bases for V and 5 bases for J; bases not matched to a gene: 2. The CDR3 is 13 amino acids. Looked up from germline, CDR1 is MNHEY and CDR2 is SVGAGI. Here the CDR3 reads CASSIAGGDTQYF. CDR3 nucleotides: TGTGCCAGCAGCATAGCGGGGGGAGATACGCAGTATTTT.

The CDR3 loop reads CASSAEVTRAGEQYF. In nucleotides, the CDR3 is TGTGCCAGCAGCGCTGAGGTCACCAGGGCCGGCGAGCAGTACTTC. The chain recombines TRBV9 with TRBJ2-7; maybe TRBD1 (5 bases). This CDR3 has 15 residues. Germline assignment: CDR1 SGDLS and CDR2 YYNGEE. V lost 3 bases to trimming and J lost 6 bases, with 19 bases between them.

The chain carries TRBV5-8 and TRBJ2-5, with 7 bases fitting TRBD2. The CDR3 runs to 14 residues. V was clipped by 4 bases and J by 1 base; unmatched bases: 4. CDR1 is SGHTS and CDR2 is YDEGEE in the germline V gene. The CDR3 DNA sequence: TGTGCCAGCAGCGCGGGAGCAGGCCAAGAGACCCAGTACTTC. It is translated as CASSAGAGQETQYF.

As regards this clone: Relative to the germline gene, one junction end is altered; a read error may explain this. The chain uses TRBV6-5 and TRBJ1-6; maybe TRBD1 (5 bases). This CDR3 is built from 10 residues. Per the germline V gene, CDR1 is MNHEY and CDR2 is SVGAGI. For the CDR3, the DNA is TGTGCCAGCAGTTACGGGGCGGGCTACTTT. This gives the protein CASSYGAGYF.